This T cell receptor beta chain was captured in a study of T cells in Graves' hyperthyroidism and ophthalmopathy (dated by TCRdb to 2018 to 2020). Describing the broader study: Peripheral blood samples were taken at initial diagnosis, before any treatment was given. According to the paper, TCR Vbeta CDR3 sequencing was carried out on 120 to 150 peripheral blood samples, which came from 40 to 45 ophthalmopathy, around 74 hyperthyroidism and some 17 progressor patients. In addition, the study compared T-cell repertoires in thyroid tissue and in blood from roughly six Graves' hyperthyroidism patients. An independent validation cohort of under 20 hyperthyroidism patients and over 15 patients who later progressed to ophthalmopathy tested prospective prediction of ophthalmopathy. For training and testing, the roughly 100 patients in the discovery cohort were randomly divided in a 7:3 ratio. A discovery cohort of about a hundred patients, 43 with Graves' ophthalmopathy and approximately 60 with stable Graves' hyperthyroidism, was used to find distinguishing TCR V-J signatures. After sampling, hyperthyroidism patients received methimazole starting at 30 mg daily, and ophthalmopathy patients received high-dose intravenous methylprednisolone. Here is what the overall study found, with its caveats: Ophthalmopathy was separated from stable hyperthyroidism by a 13 V-J signature model, with around 90% sensitivity and 81% to 82% specificity obtained in cross-validation and 80%/75% obtained in testing. No statistical method was used to fix the sample size in advance, and group allocation was not hidden from the investigators. In validation, progression to ophthalmopathy was predicted by the model with almost 71% sensitivity and 72% to 85% specificity, a median of around 5.9 months before onset. Most expanded thyroid clonotypes (frequency above 0.001) were also found in blood, which suggests that blood repertoires may mirror thyroid immune responses.

The junction shows trimming of 8 bases on V and 6 bases on J, and the gene matches do not reach 15 bases of it. According to the germline V gene (reference sequence), CDR1 reads GTSNPN and CDR2 reads SVGIG. The CDR3 holds 15 amino acids from the cysteine to the phenylalanine. The CDR3 DNA has 45 bases and is translated from base 1. This clonotype has ten or more counts. Its antigen has not been determined. No base quality values were provided; no much bigger clone lies one nucleotide off. The TCR beta CDR3 regions were amplified from the RNA transcripts. The TCR CDR3 was subjected to a first round of RT-PCR using the HTBI primer set and the Qiagen OneStep RT-PCR kit. Libraries were constructed in a second round of multiplex PCR, after which size selection and purification were carried out. The libraries were sequenced on an Illumina HiSeq2000 using paired-end 100 bp reads. The authors' analysis ran thus. SOAPnuke was used to process the raw data, with reads discarded if the reads contained adapters or uncalled bases, had a mean Phred below 15, or lacked an exact constant-primer or identifier match. High-quality paired reads were merged with COPE v1.2.5, and unique nucleotide sequences were defined as clonotypes. MiTCR v1.1 was used to align the clonotypes against IMGT TRBV, TRBD and TRBJ reference segments. The analysis included only V-J combinations with a frequency above 0.0001, which together covered roughly 99% of the repertoires. The TCS score was defined as F50 (clonal expansion) divided by E x V (chaos), with BLOSUM62-based TCRdist calculated between CDR3 peptides within each V-J. Welch's t-statistics and random forest reduced 450 to 600 V-J features to about 13, which were used in a naive Bayes classifier (R e1071). The public reads were run again by TCRdb, first through fastp at Q25 and then through MiXCR, and only productive beta chains were kept. Entries are consolidated by CDR3 protein sequence, retaining the most common genes and DNA. Here the V and J calls rest on TCRdb's processing, not on the authors' analysis. Counted in this sample were 250,000 to 300,000 distinct CDR3 sequences; 14% to 15% of them appeared once. The ten top clones hold more than 10% of the sample.

The hyperthyroidism patients were between 18 and 65 years old and newly diagnosed, with a disease duration of less than 2 months. Patients with uncontrolled infections, other autoimmune diseases, pregnancy or lactation were excluded. Diagnoses were established on the basis of clinical symptoms, serum thyroxine and TRAb, thyroid ultrasound, and orbital computed tomography. Blood from progressor patients was collected at the time of first diagnosis with hyperthyroidism, before any ophthalmopathy symptoms had appeared. PBMCs were separated from roughly 9.3 ml of fresh peripheral blood using Ficoll-Paque density gradient centrifugation. Patients classed as progressors first received a Graves' hyperthyroidism diagnosis and then went on to develop ophthalmopathy during follow-up. Total RNA was extracted with Trizol reagent, and quality was checked on an Agilent 2100 Bioanalyzer.

The clonotype originates from a woman aged 40-49 years with Graves' hyperthyroidism that later progressed to Graves' ophthalmopathy. The chain is assembled from TRBV30 and TRBJ2-1, and TRBD2 matches 8 of the central bases. Sequencing was performed on blood. The CDR3 reads as follows: CAVELGAGEVNEQFF. The DNA sequence reads TGTGCCGTGGAGCTAGGAGCGGGAGAAGTCAATGAGCAGTTCTTC. Beyond the CDR3, the reference TRBV30 and TRBJ2-1 genes provide the residues; the full variable domain reads: SQTIHQWPATLVQPVGSPLSLECTVEGTSNPNLYWYRQAAGRGLQLLFYSVGIGQISSEVPQNLSASRPQDRQFILSSKKLLLSDSGFYLCAVELGAGEVNEQFFGPGTRLTVL.